What follows describes a single T cell receptor beta chain. Its recognized antigen is unknown. No much larger clone is present one base from it, and per-base qualities are unavailable. The sample belongs to a study of T cell responses to AZD1222 COVID-19 vaccine (dated by TCRdb to the early 2020s). In terms of the full investigation: TCR sequencing covered roughly 230 trial participants: 200 to 220 given two doses of AZD1222 and 26 given two doses of MenACWY control vaccine. Trial participants were enrolled by age into 18-55, 56-69 and 70-plus year subgroups, with roughly 160, 29 and 62 TCR-sequenced participants respectively.

Overall results and qualifications from the work: In the small 56-69-year group, the increase in depth fell short of significance, most likely because of low power. After two AZD1222 doses, both the breadth and the depth of spike-specific TCRs were significantly higher than at day 0 and than in MenACWY recipients. No day 14 peak-response samples were available, so repertoires were characterized only after the peak T cell response. CD4 TCRs associated with the vaccine covered the entire spike protein, and the dominant responses were in regions 160-218 and 743-854. Participants were mostly white British, with more females than males. The authors suggested clonal diversity may have been underestimated. Conclusions about previously exposed vaccinees are limited, since just a handful of AZD1222 recipients were seropositive for SARS-CoV-2 at baseline. Epitopes outside the regions mutated in the B.1.351 and B.1.1.7 variants were reportedly recognized by nearly half of the unique spike-specific TCRs.

The CDR3 regions of human TCRbeta chains were analyzed by immunosequencing. The paper's data handling went like this. TCRs in the repertoires were compared against a reference library of SARS-CoV-2-specific TCRs that had been generated with the MIRA antigen-specificity platform. Breadth was defined as the fraction of unique TCRs that were SARS-CoV-2-associated. Depth was defined as the fraction of total T cells that were SARS-CoV-2-associated. Using the MIRA data, each spike-specific TCR was assigned both to the spike region to which the TCR was reactive and to a CD4 or CD8 class. Log10-transformed breadth and depth values were compared by one-way ANOVA with Sidak's multiple comparisons tests. Drawn from immuneACCESS, this table holds only the in-frame rearrangements with V and J called that TCRdb kept. Clones are partly lost; checked studies trace under half to an unresolved V gene and leave the rest unexplained. V, J and clone size reflect that table, while D and trimming were determined from the DNA. This sample lists around 96,000 clones; just over 90% were detected once. The ten top clones hold around a tenth of the sample.

This specimen's time point label, interpreted: about 28 days (+/-7) after the second vaccine dose. AZD1222 recipients given second doses at about 4 weeks or at about 12 weeks were pooled, since spike-specific TCR depth and breadth were not found to differ between the two schedules. Vaccinee samples came from UK trials COV001 and COV002, including a single-blind randomized controlled phase 2/3 trial of AZD1222 (ChAdOx1 nCoV-19) in healthy adults. For TCRbeta chain sequencing, PBMC samples were collected from trial participants at day 0 and at day 28 after the second dose. Via the germline V gene, CDR1 is MNHEY and CDR2 SVGAGI. The CDR3 goes from the cysteine to the phenylalanine over 14 residues. Kept here is only the CDR3 DNA, which spans 42 bases and is read in frame from base 1. V is cut back by 6 bases and J by 2 bases, with 5 bases in the junction unmatched.

The specimen was peripheral blood, collected 28 days after the second AZD1222 dose. The rearranged chain carries TRBV6-5 and TRBJ2-3, and 7 junction bases match TRBD2. This TCR derives from an adult who received the AZD1222 COVID-19 vaccine. The DNA sequence is TGTGCCAGCAGACGGCGGGGGAACACAGATACGCAGTATTTT. Translation gives CASRRRGNTDTQYF.